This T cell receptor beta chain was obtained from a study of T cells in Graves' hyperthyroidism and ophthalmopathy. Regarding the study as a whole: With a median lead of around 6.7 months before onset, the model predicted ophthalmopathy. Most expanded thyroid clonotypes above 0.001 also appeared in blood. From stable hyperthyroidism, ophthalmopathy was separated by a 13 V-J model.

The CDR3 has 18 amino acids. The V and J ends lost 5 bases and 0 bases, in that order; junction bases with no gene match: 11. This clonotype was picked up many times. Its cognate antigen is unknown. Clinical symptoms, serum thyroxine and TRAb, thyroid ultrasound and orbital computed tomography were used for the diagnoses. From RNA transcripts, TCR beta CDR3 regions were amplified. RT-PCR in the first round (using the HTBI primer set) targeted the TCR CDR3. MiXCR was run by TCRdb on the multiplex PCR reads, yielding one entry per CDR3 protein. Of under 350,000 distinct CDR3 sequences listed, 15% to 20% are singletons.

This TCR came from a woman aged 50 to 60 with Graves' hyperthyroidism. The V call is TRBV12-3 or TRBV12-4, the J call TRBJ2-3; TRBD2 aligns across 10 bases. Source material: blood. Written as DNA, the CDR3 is TGTGCCAGCAGTCTATACCGTTGGACTAGCGGAAGCACAGATACGCAGTATTTT. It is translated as CASSLYRWTSGSTDTQYF.